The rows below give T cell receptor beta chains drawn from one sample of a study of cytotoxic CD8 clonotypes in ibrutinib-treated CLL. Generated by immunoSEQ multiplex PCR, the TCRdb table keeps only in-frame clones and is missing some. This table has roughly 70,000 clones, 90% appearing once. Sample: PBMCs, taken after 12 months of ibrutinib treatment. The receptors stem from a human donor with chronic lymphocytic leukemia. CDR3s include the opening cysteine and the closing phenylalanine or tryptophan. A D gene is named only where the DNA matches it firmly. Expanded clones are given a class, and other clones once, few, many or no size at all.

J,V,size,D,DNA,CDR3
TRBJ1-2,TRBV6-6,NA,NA,TGTGCCAGCAGTTCCCCCCGGGGAAAGGGGAACTATGGCTACACCTTC,CASSSPRGKGNYGYTF
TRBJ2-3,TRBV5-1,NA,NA,TGCGCCAGCAGCTTGGCCGACACTTTCAGCACAGATACGCAGTATTTT,CASSLADTFSTDTQYF
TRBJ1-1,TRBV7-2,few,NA,TGTGCCAGCAGCTTAAGCCGGAGGACGAACACTGAAGCTTTCTTT,CASSLSRRTNTEAFF
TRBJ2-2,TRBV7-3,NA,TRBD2,TGTGCCAGCAGAGTTACTAGCGGGAACACCGGGGAGCTGTTTTTT,CASRVTSGNTGELFF
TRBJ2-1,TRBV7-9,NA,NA,TGTGCCAGCAGAATTTACAATGAGCAGTTCTTC,CASRIYNEQFF
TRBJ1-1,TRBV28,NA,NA,TGTGCCAGCAGTGTCATGGGGGGGGTCGCTGAAGCTTTCTTT,CASSVMGGVAEAFF
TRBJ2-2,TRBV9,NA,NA,TGTGCCAGCAGCGAGAGGGTCACCGGGGAGCTGTTTTTT,CASSERVTGELFF
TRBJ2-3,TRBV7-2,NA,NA,TGTGCCAGCAGCTTAGACCTGTTAAGCACAGATACGCAGTATTTT,CASSLDLLSTDTQYF
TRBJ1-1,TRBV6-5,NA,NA,TGTGCCAGCAGTTACTCATCCGGGGTGAAGGCTTTCTTT,CASSYSSGVKAFF
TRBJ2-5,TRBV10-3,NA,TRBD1,TGTGCCATCAGCCCGGGACAGGGAGAGACCCAGTACTTC,CAISPGQGETQYF
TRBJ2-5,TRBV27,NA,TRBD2,TGTGCCAGCAGTCCCGACCCTAGCGGGAGTGATCACGAGACCCAGTACTTC,CASSPDPSGSDHETQYF
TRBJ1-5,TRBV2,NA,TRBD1,TGTGCCAGCAGTGAAGCGCTTCATAGGACAGGGGCGAGAGGTCAGCCCCAGCATTTT,CASSEALHRTGARGQPQHF
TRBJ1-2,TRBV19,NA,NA,TGTGCCAGTAGTACCCGAAGTCTTAACTATGGCTACACCTTC,CASSTRSLNYGYTF
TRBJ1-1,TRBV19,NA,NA,TGTGCCAGTAGTATAATGGCCCGACAGAACACTGAAGCTTTCTTT,CASSIMARQNTEAFF
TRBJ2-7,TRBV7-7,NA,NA,TGTGCCAGCAGCTTATCCAGCGCGAACGTCTACGAGCAGTACTTC,CASSLSSANVYEQYF
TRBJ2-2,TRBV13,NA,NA,TGTGCCAGCAGCTTAGGGTGGGGTTCCGGGGAGCTGTTTTTT,CASSLGWGSGELFF
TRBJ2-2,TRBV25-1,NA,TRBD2,TGTGCCAGCAGTACCTCAACTAGCGGGCTAAACACCGGGGAGCTGTTTTTT,CASSTSTSGLNTGELFF
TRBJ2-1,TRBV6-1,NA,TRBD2,TGTGCCAGCAGTGAATTGAGACTAGCAGGTAATGAGCAGTTCTTC,CASSELRLAGNEQFF
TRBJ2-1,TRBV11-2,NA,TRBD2,TGTGCCAGCAGCAAACTAGCGGGAGGCTACAATGAGCAGTTCTTC,CASSKLAGGYNEQFF
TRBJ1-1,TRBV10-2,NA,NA,TGCGCCGTACAGTTGAACACTGAAGCTTTCTTT,CAVQLNTEAFF
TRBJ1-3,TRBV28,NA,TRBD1,TGTGCCAGCAAAATGAAACAGGGGGCGGTTGGAAACACCATATATTTT,CASKMKQGAVGNTIYF
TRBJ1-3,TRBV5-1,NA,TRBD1,TGCGCCAGCAGCTTTTGGGACAGCTACTCTGGAAACACCATATATTTT,CASSFWDSYSGNTIYF
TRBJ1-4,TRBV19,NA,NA,TGTGCCACTAGTGAACAGGCAACTAATGAAAAACTGTTTTTT,CATSEQATNEKLFF
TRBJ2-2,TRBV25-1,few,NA,TGTGCCAGCAGTGGACAGGCGAACACCGGGGAGCTGTTTTTT,CASSGQANTGELFF
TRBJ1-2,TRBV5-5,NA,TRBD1,TGTGCCAGCAGCGGGACTGACAGGGATCCGTTCTTTAACTATGGCTACACCTTC,CASSGTDRDPFFNYGYTF
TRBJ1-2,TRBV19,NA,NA,TGTGCCAGTAGTATAGATCTTAGGGGTCGGTATGGCTACACCTTC,CASSIDLRGRYGYTF
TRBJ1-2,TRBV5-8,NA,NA,TGTGCCAGCAGCTTGATGGGGATAAACTATGGCTACACCTTC,CASSLMGINYGYTF
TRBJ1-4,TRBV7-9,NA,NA,TGTGCCAGCAGCTTAGACAGGTCTAATGAAAAACTGTTTTTT,CASSLDRSNEKLFF
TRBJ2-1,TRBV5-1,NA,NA,TGCGCCAGCAGCTTGGGACGCGGGGAGCAGTTCTTC,CASSLGRGEQFF
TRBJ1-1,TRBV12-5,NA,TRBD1,TGTGCTAGTGGTTCAGGGGGTGGCAGGACTGAAGCTTTCTTT,CASGSGGGRTEAFF